A selection of T cell receptor beta chains follows, all from one sample in a study of blood T cell repertoires in COVID-19. Assay used: immunoSEQ multiplex PCR; TCRdb lists only in-frame clones, some missing. Of 200,000 to 250,000 clones detected, approximately 80% appear once; the ten largest clones hold 15% to 20%. Sample: peripheral blood. These receptors all come from an elderly woman with active or convalescent COVID-19. Both conserved end residues are part of each CDR3. The D gene is left open where the match is weak. Clone size, where shown, is once, few, many, or a class for clones that have expanded.

NA TRBJ2-2 TRBV7-2 TRBD1 CASSYSGTETGELFF TGTGCCAGCAGCTATTCCGGGACAGAGACCGGGGAGCTGTTTTTT
NA TRBJ1-5 TRBV25-1 NA CASSARGNQPQHF TGTGCCAGCAGTGCCCGGGGCAATCAGCCCCAGCATTTT
NA TRBJ1-2 TRBV30 TRBD1 CAWGQGARVGYTF TGTGCCTGGGGACAGGGGGCGCGGGTCGGCTACACCTTC
NA TRBJ2-7 TRBV9 TRBD1 CASSGDRGPGSSYEQYF TGTGCCAGCAGCGGGGACAGGGGGCCTGGGAGCTCCTACGAGCAGTACTTC
NA TRBJ2-3 TRBV19 NA CASSVVGETDTQYF TGTGCCAGTAGTGTGGTGGGAGAGACAGATACGCAGTATTTT
NA TRBJ1-2 TRBV15 NA CATSRGQWSGYTF TGTGCCACCAGCAGGGGGCAGTGGTCCGGCTACACCTTC
few TRBJ1-5 TRBV19 NA CASKGRGRQPQHF TGTGCCAGTAAAGGGCGGGGGAGACAGCCCCAGCATTTT
NA TRBJ2-5 TRBV7-9 NA CASNPGEETQYF TGTGCCAGCAACCCAGGGGAAGAGACCCAGTACTTC
few TRBJ1-2 TRBV6-6 TRBD1 CASSQPWTGNLANYGYTF TGTGCCAGCAGTCAACCCTGGACAGGAAACCTAGCTAACTATGGCTACACCTTC
NA TRBJ2-7 TRBV3-1/TRBV3-2 TRBD1 CASSPGQLYEQYF TGTGCCAGCAGCCCGGGACAGCTCTACGAGCAGTACTTC
NA TRBJ2-4 TRBV6-5 NA CASSLTSGAIQYF TGTGCCAGCAGTCTTACGTCAGGGGCGATCCAGTACTTC
NA TRBJ1-1 TRBV4-2 NA CASSPTPRDTLRGTEAFF TGTGCCAGCAGCCCCACTCCCCGGGACACCCTAAGGGGCACTGAAGCTTTCTTT
NA TRBJ1-5 TRBV2 TRBD1 CASRWDRDNQPQHF TGTGCCAGCAGATGGGACAGGGATAATCAGCCCCAGCATTTT
NA TRBJ1-2 TRBV29-1 NA CSVEEGRIYTF TGCAGCGTTGAAGAGGGGAGGATCTACACCTTC
NA TRBJ2-3 TRBV5-1 NA CASSLAVSGSTDTQYF TGCGCCAGCAGCTTGGCCGTGAGCGGGAGCACAGATACGCAGTATTTT
NA TRBJ2-1 TRBV5-1 TRBD2 CASSLASSGYNEQFF TGCGCCAGCAGCTTGGCTTCTAGCGGATACAATGAGCAGTTCTTC
NA TRBJ2-7 TRBV4-2 TRBD2 CASSQEGLADYEQYF TGTGCCAGCAGCCAAGAAGGACTAGCGGACTACGAGCAGTACTTC
NA TRBJ1-4 TRBV9 TRBD1 CASSVTMGQGNEKLFF TGTGCCAGCAGCGTAACCATGGGACAGGGTAATGAAAAACTGTTTTTT
NA TRBJ2-7 TRBV5-6 NA CASSITGPHYEQYF TGTGCCAGCAGCATCACAGGGCCCCACTACGAGCAGTACTTC
NA TRBJ1-1 TRBV19 NA CASSMKGDTEAFF TGTGCCAGTAGTATGAAAGGGGACACTGAAGCTTTCTTT
once TRBJ1-1 TRBV6-5 NA CASSFGGAHTEAFF TGTGCCAGCAGTTTCGGGGGGGCGCACACTGAAGCTTTCTTT
once TRBJ2-7 TRBV5-4 TRBD2 CASSSGLADSYEQYF TGTGCCAGCAGCTCGGGACTAGCGGATTCCTACGAGCAGTACTTC
NA TRBJ2-3 TRBV2 NA CASKERGDTQYF TGTGCCAGCAAGGAGCGCGGGGATACGCAGTATTTT
once TRBJ2-3 TRBV5-8 TRBD2 CASSLAGGTDTQYF TGTGCCAGCAGCTTAGCGGGGGGCACAGATACGCAGTATTTT
NA TRBJ2-5 TRBV27 TRBD1 CASSHIFGWTGEETQYF TGTGCCAGCAGTCATATCTTCGGATGGACAGGTGAAGAGACCCAGTACTTC
NA TRBJ1-1 TRBV5-1 NA CASSLGGAPNTEAFF TGCGCCAGCAGCTTGGGCGGGGCCCCGAACACTGAAGCTTTCTTT
NA TRBJ1-1 TRBV29-1 NA CSVVEARDTEAFF TGCAGCGTTGTGGAGGCGAGGGACACTGAAGCTTTCTTT
NA TRBJ1-2 TRBV28 TRBD1 CASREDRGPGYTF TGTGCCAGCAGGGAGGACAGGGGGCCTGGCTACACCTTC
NA TRBJ1-3 TRBV28 NA CASSLFSSGNTIYF TGTGCCAGCAGTTTATTCAGCTCTGGAAACACCATATATTTT
NA TRBJ2-2 TRBV5-1 TRBD2 CASGQTSGRATGTGELFF TGCGCCAGCGGTCAGACTAGCGGGAGGGCCACGGGCACCGGGGAGCTGTTTTTT
NA TRBJ1-1 TRBV27 TRBD1 CASSIRGAATEAFF TGTGCCAGCAGTATCAGGGGGGCGGCCACTGAAGCTTTCTTT
NA TRBJ2-2 TRBV7-2 NA CASSSGIPGSDTGELFF TGTGCCAGCAGCTCCGGAATCCCGGGAAGCGACACCGGGGAGCTGTTTTTT
NA TRBJ2-3 TRBV20-1 NA CSASNTITDTQYF TGCAGTGCTAGTAACACTATCACAGATACGCAGTATTTT
NA TRBJ2-1 TRBV9 TRBD1 CASSVLGTGEFDEQFF TGTGCCAGCAGCGTACTGGGGACAGGAGAGTTCGATGAGCAGTTCTTC
NA TRBJ2-2 TRBV19 NA CASSILMPRGSGELFF TGTGCCAGTAGTATCCTTATGCCCAGAGGGTCCGGGGAGCTGTTTTTT
NA TRBJ2-3 TRBV11-2 TRBD2 CASTRLGGGTDTQYF TGTGCCAGCACCCGACTCGGGGGGGGCACAGATACGCAGTATTTT
NA TRBJ2-7 TRBV18 NA CASSPTADNEQYF TGTGCCAGCTCACCGACTGCGGACAACGAGCAGTACTTC